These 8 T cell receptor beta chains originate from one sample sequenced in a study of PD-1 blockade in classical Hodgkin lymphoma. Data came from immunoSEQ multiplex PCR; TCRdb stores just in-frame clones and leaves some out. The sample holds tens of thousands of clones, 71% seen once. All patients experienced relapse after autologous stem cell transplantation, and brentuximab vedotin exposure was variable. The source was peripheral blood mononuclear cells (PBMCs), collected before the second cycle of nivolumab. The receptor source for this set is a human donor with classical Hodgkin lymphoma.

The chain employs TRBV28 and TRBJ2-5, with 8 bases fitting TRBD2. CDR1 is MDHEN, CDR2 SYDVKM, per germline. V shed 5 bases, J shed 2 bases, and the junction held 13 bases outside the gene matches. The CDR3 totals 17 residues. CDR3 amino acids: CASSLLPGLEAQETQYF. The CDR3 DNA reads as TGTGCCAGCAGTCTTCTCCCGGGACTAGAGGCTCAAGAGACCCAGTACTTC.

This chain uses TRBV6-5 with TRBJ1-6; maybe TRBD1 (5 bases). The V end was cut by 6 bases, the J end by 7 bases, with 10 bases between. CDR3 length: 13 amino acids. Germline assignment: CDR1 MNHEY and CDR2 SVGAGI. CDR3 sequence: CASRPGTNSPLHF. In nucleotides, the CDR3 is TGTGCCAGCAGGCCCGGGACCAATTCACCCCTCCACTTT.

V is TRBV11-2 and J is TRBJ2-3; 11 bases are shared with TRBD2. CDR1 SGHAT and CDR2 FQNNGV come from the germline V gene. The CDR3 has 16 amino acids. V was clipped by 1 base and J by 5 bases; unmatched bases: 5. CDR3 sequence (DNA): TGTGCCAGCAGCTTAGTTGTTAGCGGGGGGGAAGATACGCAGTATTTT. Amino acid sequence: CASSLVVSGGEDTQYF.

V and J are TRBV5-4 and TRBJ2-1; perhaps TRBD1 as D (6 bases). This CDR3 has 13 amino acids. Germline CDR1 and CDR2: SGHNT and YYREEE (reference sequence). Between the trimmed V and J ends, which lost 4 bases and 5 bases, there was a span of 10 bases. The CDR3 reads CASSSDRNNEQFF. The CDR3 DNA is TGTGCCAGCAGCAGCGACAGGAACAATGAGCAGTTCTTC.

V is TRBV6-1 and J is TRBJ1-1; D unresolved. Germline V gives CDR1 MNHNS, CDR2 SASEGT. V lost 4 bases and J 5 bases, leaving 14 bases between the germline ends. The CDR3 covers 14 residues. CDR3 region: CASSVQVTWTEAFF. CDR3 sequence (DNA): TGTGCCAGCAGTGTTCAGGTTACTTGGACTGAAGCTTTCTTT.

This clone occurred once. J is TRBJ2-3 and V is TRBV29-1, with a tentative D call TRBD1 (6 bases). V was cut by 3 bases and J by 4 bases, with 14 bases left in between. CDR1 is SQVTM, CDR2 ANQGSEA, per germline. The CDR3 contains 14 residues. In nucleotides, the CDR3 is TGCAGCGTTGATAGGGACGGACAGTCAGATACGCAGTATTTT. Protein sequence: CSVDRDGQSDTQYF.

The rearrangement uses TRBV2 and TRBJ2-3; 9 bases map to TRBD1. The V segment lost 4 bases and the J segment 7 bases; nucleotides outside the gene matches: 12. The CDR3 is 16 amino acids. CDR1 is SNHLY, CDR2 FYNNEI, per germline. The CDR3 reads CASSGTGTGIGNTQYF. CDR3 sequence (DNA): TGTGCCAGCAGTGGGACCGGGACAGGGATCGGAAATACGCAGTATTTT.

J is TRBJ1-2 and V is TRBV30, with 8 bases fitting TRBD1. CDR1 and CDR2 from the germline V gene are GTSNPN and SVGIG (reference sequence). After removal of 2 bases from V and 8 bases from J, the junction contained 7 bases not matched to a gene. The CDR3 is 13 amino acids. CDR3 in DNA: TGTGCCTGGAGTTTCGCCAGGGGGCTGGGCTACACCTTC. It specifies CAWSFARGLGYTF.